This entry lists 26 T cell receptor beta chains sequenced from one sample in a study of blood T cell repertoires in COVID-19. Clones were sequenced by immunoSEQ multiplex PCR, and TCRdb holds only the in-frame ones, with some missing. The data show some 460,000 clones, with around 87% seen just once and about 0.75% held by the top ten. Sequenced input: PBMCs or T cells enriched from blood (not recorded which). All receptors derive from a woman aged 18-35 years who had recovered from COVID-19.

The rearrangement joins TRBV14 to TRBJ2-5; D is unclear. CDR1 and CDR2 (germline): SGHDN, FVKESK. The CDR3 extends over 15 amino acids. Trimming left V 3 bases short and J 0 bases short, with 11 bases between. The CDR3 DNA sequence: TGTGCCAGCAGCCAGCGAAGCTGGTACCAAGAGACCCAGTACTTC. This encodes CASSQRSWYQETQYF.

The rearrangement links TRBV12-3 or TRBV12-4 to TRBJ2-3; no reliable D call. CDR3 length equals 12 residues. Trimming pared 2 bases from V and 5 bases from J, leaving 5 bases between. Here the CDR3 reads CASSLIGDTQYF. CDR3 nucleotides: TGTGCCAGCAGTTTAATCGGAGATACGCAGTATTTT.

This chain joins TRBV15 and TRBJ1-1; D not certain. The CDR3 spans 13 residues. Trimming took 3 bases from V and 4 from J, leaving 9 bases between them. Germline V lookup: CDR1 LNHNV, CDR2 YYDKDF (reference sequence). CDR3 in amino acids: CATSRITSTEAFF. In nucleotides, the CDR3 is TGTGCCACCAGCAGGATCACATCCACTGAAGCTTTCTTT.

CDR3 sequence: CAISESQADTQYF. The CDR3 DNA reads as TGTGCCATCAGTGAGTCGCAGGCAGATACGCAGTATTTT. The V call is TRBV10-3, the J call TRBJ2-3; unclear D gene. Germline V gene lookup returns CDR1 ENHRY and CDR2 SYGVKD. V lost 0 bases and J lost 4, with 5 bases in between. This CDR3 comprises 13 residues.

Remarks on this clone: Other DNA sequences in this specimen translate into the identical CDR3. CDR3 amino acids: CASSLGGGTYEQYF. CDR3 coding DNA: TGTGCCAGCAGCTTGGGCGGGGGAACCTACGAGCAGTACTTC. The genes are TRBV5-4 and TRBJ2-7; 7 nucleotides agree with TRBD2. The CDR3 sequence is 14 residues long. Per germline, CDR1 SGHNT and CDR2 YYREEE (reference sequence). Unmatched junction bases numbered 2, after V lost 0 bases and J lost 2 bases.

The V gene is TRBV7-9, the J gene TRBJ1-2; D uncertain. Trimming pared 1 base from V and 2 bases from J, leaving 11 bases between. The CDR3 has 15 residues. Germline V lookup: CDR1 SEHNR, CDR2 FQNEAQ (reference sequence). The CDR3: CASSLEIRENYGYTF. The DNA of the CDR3 is TGTGCCAGCAGCTTAGAAATTCGGGAAAACTATGGCTACACCTTC.

This chain links TRBV5-1 with TRBJ1-5; D is uncertain. V was shortened by 0 bases and J by 5 bases, with 6 bases between the two germline ends. There are 13 residues in the CDR3. Germline values: CDR1 SGHRS, CDR2 YFSETQ. The CDR3 is CASSLEEDQPQHF. The CDR3 bases are TGCGCCAGCAGCTTGGAAGAGGATCAGCCCCAGCATTTT.

The gene calls are TRBV28 and TRBJ2-3; 13 bases map to TRBD2. This CDR3 contains 16 residues. Per germline, CDR1 MDHEN and CDR2 SYDVKM. The ends lost 4 bases at V and 1 base at J; junction bases unmatched: 2. This CDR3 reads CASSSGLAGGTDTQYF. CDR3 DNA sequence: TGTGCCAGCAGTTCCGGACTAGCGGGGGGCACAGATACGCAGTATTTT.

The chain employs TRBV2 and TRBJ1-4; the match to TRBD1 covers 8 bases. In germline, CDR1 is SNHLY, CDR2 FYNNEI. The V segment lost 8 bases and the J segment 6 bases; nucleotides outside the gene matches: 5. The CDR3 extends over 13 amino acids. The DNA of the CDR3 is TGTGCCAGCTCCGGGACAGGTCATGAAAAACTGTTTTTT. This translates into CASSGTGHEKLFF.

The V and J genes are TRBV6-1 and TRBJ2-7; no reliable D call. There are 16 residues in the CDR3. Between the trimmed V and J ends, which lost 2 bases and 0 bases, there was a span of 14 bases. Germline CDR1 and CDR2: MNHNS and SASEGT. CDR3 loop: CASSERPQVRSYEQYF. The CDR3 DNA sequence: TGTGCCAGCAGTGAACGTCCCCAGGTCCGCTCCTACGAGCAGTACTTC.

This clone was seen once. The J gene is TRBJ2-7, the V gene TRBV12-5, with TRBD1 matching over 8 bases. Trimming took 1 base from V and 1 from J; bases not matched to a gene: 0. Germline CDR1 and CDR2: LGHNT and FRNRAP. This CDR3 is 14 amino acids long. The DNA of the CDR3 is TGTGCTAGTGGTTTGGACAGGGGGTCCTACGAGCAGTACTTC. Protein sequence: CASGLDRGSYEQYF.

The rearrangement joins TRBV6-1 to TRBJ1-1; D unclear. The CDR3 runs to 16 residues. Trimming removed 3 bases at V and 1 base at J, with 15 bases between. Germline V gene sequence: CDR1 MNHNS, CDR2 SASEGT. This chain's CDR3 is CASSERNAPQNTEAFF. CDR3 in DNA: TGTGCCAGCAGTGAGAGGAATGCTCCGCAGAACACTGAAGCTTTCTTT.

The chain joins TRBV13 to TRBJ1-6; weak D call: TRBD1 (5 bases). The V end lost 4 bases, the J end lost 0 bases, and 16 bases lay between the germline ends. Germline V gene sequence: CDR1 PRHDT, CDR2 FYEKMQ (reference sequence). This CDR3 has 18 amino acids. CDR3 loop: CASSSYQEGSSYNSPLHF. The CDR3 DNA is TGTGCCAGCAGCTCATACCAGGAGGGGAGCTCCTATAATTCACCCCTCCACTTT.

The chain combines TRBV5-6 with TRBJ2-3; D is possibly TRBD2 (6 bases). Deletions cut 2 bases from V and 1 base from J, with 11 bases between. The CDR3 extends over 15 amino acids. Looked up from germline, CDR1 is SGHDT and CDR2 is YYEEEE. The CDR3 nucleotides are TGTGCCAGCAGCTTCGGGGGACGGGGCACAGATACGCAGTATTTT. This codes for CASSFGGRGTDTQYF.

The chain combines TRBV23-1 with TRBJ1-1; 7 bases map to TRBD1. TRBV23-1 is sorted into the ORF group, with uncertain function. V trimming: 0 bases; J trimming: 2 bases; junction bases outside the gene matches: 12. The CDR3 runs 18 residues. The CDR3 sequence: CASSQSMTGNKPNTEAFF. In DNA form, the CDR3 reads TGCGCCAGCAGTCAATCCATGACAGGGAACAAACCAAACACTGAAGCTTTCTTT.

CDR3 sequence (DNA): TGTGCCAGCGGCATTCAGGGTGCCGGTGAAGCTTTCTTT. It yields the protein CASGIQGAGEAFF. J is TRBJ1-1 and V is TRBV2; TRBD1 might be the D (5 bases). Germline values: CDR1 SNHLY, CDR2 FYNNEI. Trimming removed 8 bases from V and 7 bases from J, with 17 bases in between. This CDR3 region has 13 residues.

This rearrangement joins TRBV24-1 to TRBJ2-3; TRBD2 might be the D (7 bases). With 10 bases removed from V and 1 base from J, the gap between germline ends came to 20 bases. Germline V gene lookup returns CDR1 KGHDR and CDR2 SFDVKD. The CDR3 is 16 residues long. The CDR3 region has the DNA TGTGCCACTAGTACCAACAGGGAGGGGGGCACAGATACGCAGTATTTT. Protein: CATSTNREGGTDTQYF.

V usage is TRBV3-1 (or the pseudogene TRBV3-2) and J usage is TRBJ2-1; the match to TRBD1 covers 9 bases. The CDR3 has 14 residues. The germline gives CDR1 LGHDT, CDR2 YNNKEL (reference sequence). The V and J ends lost 7 bases and 3 bases, in that order; junction bases with no gene match: 4. The CDR3 region has the DNA TGTGCCAGCAAGGGACAGGGATACTACAATGAGCAGTTCTTC. Protein sequence: CASKGQGYYNEQFF.

V usage is TRBV12-5 and J usage is TRBJ2-1; D remains unclear. The CDR3 is made up of 14 amino acids. The germline gives CDR1 LGHNT, CDR2 FRNRAP. Trimming shortened V by 0 bases and J by 3 bases, and 6 bases separated the two germline ends. The CDR3 DNA sequence: TGTGCTAGTGGTTTGGTGCGGCTCTACAATGAGCAGTTCTTC. Translating it yields CASGLVRLYNEQFF.

The V gene is TRBV30, the J gene TRBJ2-7; weak D call: TRBD2 (5 bases). The ends were cut back, 5 bases at V and 2 bases at J, with 13 bases in the middle. CDR3 length equals 13 residues. Germline loops: CDR1 GTSNPN, CDR2 SVGIG (reference sequence). The CDR3 sequence is CAWAGLNPYEQYF. The CDR3 bases are TGTGCCTGGGCCGGACTCAACCCCTACGAGCAGTACTTC.

This chain connects TRBV3-1 (or the pseudogene TRBV3-2) to TRBJ1-5; TRBD1 matches 7 bases. The V gene end was trimmed by 0 bases and the J gene end by 4 bases; junction bases not matched to a gene: 6. The CDR3 contains 16 residues. Germline CDR1 LGHDT, CDR2 YNNKEL (reference sequence). The CDR3 protein is CASSQDRGTRNQPQHF. DNA for the CDR3: TGTGCCAGCAGCCAAGACAGGGGGACCCGGAATCAGCCCCAGCATTTT.

The chain combines TRBV11-2 with TRBJ1-1; possible D gene TRBD1, 6 bases. V was pared by 0 bases and J by 4 bases, with 12 bases between. CDR1 and CDR2 (germline): SGHAT, FQNNGV. CDR3 size: 15 residues. CDR3 DNA sequence: TGTGCCAGCAGCTTAGAAGGGGGTTTTGGCACTGAAGCTTTCTTT. It translates to CASSLEGGFGTEAFF.

V is TRBV6-4 and J is TRBJ1-3; 9 bases are a match to TRBD1. The V gene's germline CDR1 is MRHNA and CDR2 SNTAGT. There are 20 residues in the CDR3. The J segment lost 2 bases and the V segment lost 1 base, leaving 15 bases of the junction unmatched. The CDR3 is CASSDYLCDRGKSPGNTIYF. CDR3 nucleotides: TGTGCCAGCAGTGACTACTTATGTGACAGGGGGAAATCCCCTGGAAACACCATATATTTT.

This sequence joins TRBV10-3 and TRBJ1-2, with TRBD1 matching over 7 bases. This CDR3 comprises 15 residues. The ends lost 2 bases at V and 0 bases at J; junction bases unmatched: 3. In germline, CDR1 is ENHRY, CDR2 SYGVKD. CDR3 sequence (DNA): TGTGCCATCAGTGAGCGGACAGGCTCTAACTATGGCTACACCTTC. Translated: CAISERTGSNYGYTF.

The V gene is TRBV5-1, the J gene TRBJ2-3, with D possibly being TRBD2 (6 bases). The V gene lost 4 bases and the J gene lost 3 bases, with 12 bases spanning the gap. The V gene's germline CDR1 is SGHRS and CDR2 YFSETQ. The CDR3 extends over 14 amino acids. Written as DNA, the CDR3 is TGCGCCAGCAGCCCGGGGGAGGTGACAGATACGCAGTATTTT. Residues: CASSPGEVTDTQYF.

The CDR3 is CASPRRGGGKFYGYTF. CDR3 bases: TGTGCCAGCCCTCGCCGAGGAGGGGGCAAGTTCTATGGCTACACCTTC. The chain couples TRBV21-1 to TRBJ1-2; TRBD1, the table's D call, lacks a check against the DNA. TRBV21-1 is annotated as a pseudogene. The CDR3 is 16 amino acids.